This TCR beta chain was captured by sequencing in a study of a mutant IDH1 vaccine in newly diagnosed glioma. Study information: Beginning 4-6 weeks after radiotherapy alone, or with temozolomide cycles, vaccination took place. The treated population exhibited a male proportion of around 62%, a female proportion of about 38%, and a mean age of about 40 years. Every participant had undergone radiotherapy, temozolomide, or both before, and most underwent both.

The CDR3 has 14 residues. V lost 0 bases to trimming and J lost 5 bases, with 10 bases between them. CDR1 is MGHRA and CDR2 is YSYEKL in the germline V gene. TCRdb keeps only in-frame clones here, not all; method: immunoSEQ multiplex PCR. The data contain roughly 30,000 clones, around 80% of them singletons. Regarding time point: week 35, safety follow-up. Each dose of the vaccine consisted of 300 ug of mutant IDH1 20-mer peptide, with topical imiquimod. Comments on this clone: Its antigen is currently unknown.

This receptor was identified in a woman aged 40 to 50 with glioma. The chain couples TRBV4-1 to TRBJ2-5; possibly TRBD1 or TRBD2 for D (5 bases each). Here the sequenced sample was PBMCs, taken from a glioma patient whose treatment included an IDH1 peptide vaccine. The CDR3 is CASSQDRGPETQYF. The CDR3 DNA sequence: TGCGCCAGCAGCCAAGATCGGGGCCCTGAGACCCAGTACTTC.